Sequencing of this T cell receptor beta chain was carried out in a study of shared clonotypes between healthy human individuals. The J segment lost 2 bases and the V segment lost 4 bases, leaving 11 bases of the junction unmatched. CDR1 LNHDA and CDR2 SQIVND come from the germline V gene (reference sequence). This CDR3 has 16 residues. Assay: immunoSEQ multiplex PCR; the TCRdb copy retains only in-frame clones and omits some. This sample has 730,000 or so clones, with about two thirds found just once. The sequencing sample was made of memory CD4+ T cells sorted from blood. As to subset: CD45RA-negative fraction. The TCR comes from a woman in her thirties in good health. The V gene is TRBV19, the J gene TRBJ2-7; 7 bases agree with TRBD1. CDR3 bases: TGTGCCAGTAGTAGGACACAGGGGCACAAACCCTACGAGCAGTACTTC. This translates into CASSRTQGHKPYEQYF.